The clone carrying this T cell receptor (beta chain) was observed at least ten times. Its antigen remains unknown. The data were obtained in a study of T cells after posttransplantation cyclophosphamide. Study-wide findings and caveats: Donor-recipient repertoire similarity was low at 1-2 months, rising over year one. Recipient CMV seropositivity and CMV reactivation strongly tracked TRB clonality.

On the day of bone marrow donation, the related graft donor provided peripheral blood. Assay: immunoSEQ multiplex PCR; the TCRdb copy retains only in-frame clones and omits some. This repertoire holds about 39,000 clones, and none appear only once. CDR1 and CDR2 from the germline V gene are WNHNN and SYGVQD (reference sequence). This CDR3 is built from 12 residues. V lost 8 bases, J lost 3 bases, and 3 bases stayed unmatched. The J gene is TRBJ1-2, the V gene TRBV10-1; 7 bases fit TRBD1. The TCR sequence derives from a woman between 45 and 65 years old in good health and a related stem cell transplant donor. Material: PBMCs. The CDR3 here is CASGDRDYGYTF. The DNA for the CDR3 is TGCGCCAGCGGCGACAGGGACTATGGCTACACCTTC.